This T cell receptor (beta chain) was observed in a study of blood T cell repertoires in COVID-19. The CDR3 is 14 amino acids. CDR1 is ENHRY, CDR2 SYGVKD, per germline. The V gene lost 11 bases and the J gene lost 2 bases, with 16 bases spanning the gap. Clones were sequenced by immunoSEQ multiplex PCR, and TCRdb holds only the in-frame ones, with some missing. The data contain approximately 310,000 clones, approximately 87% of them singletons. This chain uses TRBV10-3 with TRBJ1-5; tentative D call: TRBD1 (5 bases). This receptor was obtained from a woman in her forties or fifties who had recovered from COVID-19. The sample consisted of peripheral blood. The CDR3: CASSPQGGNQPQHF. The CDR3 nucleotides read TGTGCCTCCTCCCCCCAGGGTGGCAATCAGCCCCAGCATTTT.